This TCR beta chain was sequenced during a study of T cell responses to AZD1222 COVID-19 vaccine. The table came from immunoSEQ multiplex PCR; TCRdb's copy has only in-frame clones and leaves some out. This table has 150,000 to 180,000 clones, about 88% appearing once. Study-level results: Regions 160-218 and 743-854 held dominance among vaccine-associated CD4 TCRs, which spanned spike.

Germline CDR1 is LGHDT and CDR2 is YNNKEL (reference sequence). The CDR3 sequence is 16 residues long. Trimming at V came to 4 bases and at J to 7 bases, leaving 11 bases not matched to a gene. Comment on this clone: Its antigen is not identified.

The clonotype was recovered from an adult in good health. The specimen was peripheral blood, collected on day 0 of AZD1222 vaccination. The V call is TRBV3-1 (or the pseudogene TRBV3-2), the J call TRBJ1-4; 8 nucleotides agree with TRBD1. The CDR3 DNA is TGTGCCAGCAGCCCTACCACAGGGGGAATATTTGAAAAACTGTTTTTT. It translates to CASSPTTGGIFEKLFF.